This entry is about one T cell receptor beta chain. What it binds is unknown. The data were taken from a study of T cell clones after liver transplantation. Overall study context: Patients counted as tolerant after at least one year off all immunosuppression, enzymes not exceeding twice normal. Notes on the study in general: In two subjects, few donor cells limited the measurable donor-reactive repertoire.

Trimming shortened V by 0 bases and J by 4 bases, and 5 bases separated the two germline ends. This CDR3 comprises 12 residues. The germline gives CDR1 SGHKS, CDR2 YYEKEE (reference sequence). TCRdb's copy holds only in-frame clones and misses some; the assay was immunoSEQ multiplex PCR. The table has roughly 100,000 clones, 82% seen once. The genes are TRBV5-5 and TRBJ2-7; unclear D gene. This receptor was obtained from a human donor who received a liver transplant. Sequencing used CD4+ T cells from blood, obtained before liver transplant. As DNA, the CDR3 is TGTGCCAGCAGCTTGGCGGAGTACGAGCAGTACTTC. It yields the protein CASSLAEYEQYF.